This paragraph reports one T cell receptor beta chain. Its antigen is undetermined. This record belongs to a study of post-analysis software for immune sequencing data. Study-level findings and limits: Elevated frequency relative to controls characterized roughly 5 TRBV segments in patients, TRBV5-6, TRBV5-1 and TRBV20-1 among them.

The library was made from cDNA and included unique molecular identifiers. Each CDR3 protein gets one entry after TCRdb re-called the PCR reads with MiXCR. The sample holds about 430,000 distinct CDR3 sequences, 39% seen once. CDR3 length equals 14 residues. In germline, CDR1 is MNHEY, CDR2 SMNVEV (reference sequence). V was cut by 3 bases and J by 5 bases, with 13 bases left in between. The source material was blood. The V call is TRBV27, the J call TRBJ1-2, with D possibly TRBD1 on 5 matching bases. This receptor was identified in a girl aged 2 to 10 with multiple sclerosis. DNA for the CDR3: TGTGCCAGCAGTTTTCGGGGGATAGGATATGGCTACACCTTC. Its protein product is CASSFRGIGYGYTF.